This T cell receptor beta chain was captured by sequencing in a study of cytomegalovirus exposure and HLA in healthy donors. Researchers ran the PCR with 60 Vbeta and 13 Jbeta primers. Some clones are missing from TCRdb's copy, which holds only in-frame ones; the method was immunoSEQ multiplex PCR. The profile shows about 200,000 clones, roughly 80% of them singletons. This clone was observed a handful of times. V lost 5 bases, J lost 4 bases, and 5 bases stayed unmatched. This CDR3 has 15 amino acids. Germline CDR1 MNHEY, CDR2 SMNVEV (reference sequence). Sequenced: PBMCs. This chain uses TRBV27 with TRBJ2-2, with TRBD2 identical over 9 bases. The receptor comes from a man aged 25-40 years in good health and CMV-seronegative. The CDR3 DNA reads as TGTGCCAGCAGTCTAGCGGGGAGGATCACCGGGGAGCTGTTTTTT. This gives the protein CASSLAGRITGELFF.